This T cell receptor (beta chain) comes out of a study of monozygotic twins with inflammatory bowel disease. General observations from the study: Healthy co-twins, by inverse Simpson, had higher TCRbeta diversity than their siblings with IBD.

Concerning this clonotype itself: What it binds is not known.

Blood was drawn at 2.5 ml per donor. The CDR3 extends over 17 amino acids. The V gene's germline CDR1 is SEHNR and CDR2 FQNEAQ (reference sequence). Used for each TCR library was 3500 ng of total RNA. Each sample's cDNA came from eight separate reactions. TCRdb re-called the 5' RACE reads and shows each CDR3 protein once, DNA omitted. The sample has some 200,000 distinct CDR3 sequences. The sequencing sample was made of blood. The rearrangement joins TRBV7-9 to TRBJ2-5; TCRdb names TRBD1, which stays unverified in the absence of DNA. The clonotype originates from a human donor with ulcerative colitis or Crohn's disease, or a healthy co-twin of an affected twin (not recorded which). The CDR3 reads CASSHKGGAPEQETQYF.